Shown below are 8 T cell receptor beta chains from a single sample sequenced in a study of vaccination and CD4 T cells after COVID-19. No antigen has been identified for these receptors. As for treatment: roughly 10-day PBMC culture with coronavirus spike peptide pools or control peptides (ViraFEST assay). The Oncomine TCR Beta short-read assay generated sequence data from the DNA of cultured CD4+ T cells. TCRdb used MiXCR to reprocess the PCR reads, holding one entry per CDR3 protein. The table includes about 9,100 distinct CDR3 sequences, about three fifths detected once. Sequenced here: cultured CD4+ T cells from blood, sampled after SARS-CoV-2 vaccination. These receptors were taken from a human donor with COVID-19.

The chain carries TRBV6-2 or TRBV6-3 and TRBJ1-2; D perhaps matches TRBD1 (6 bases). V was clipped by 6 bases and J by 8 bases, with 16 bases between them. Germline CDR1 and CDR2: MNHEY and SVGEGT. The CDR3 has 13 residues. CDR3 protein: CASRLGGAGGYTF. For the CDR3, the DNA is TGTGCCAGCAGACTCGGGGGCGCGGGGGGCTACACCTTC.

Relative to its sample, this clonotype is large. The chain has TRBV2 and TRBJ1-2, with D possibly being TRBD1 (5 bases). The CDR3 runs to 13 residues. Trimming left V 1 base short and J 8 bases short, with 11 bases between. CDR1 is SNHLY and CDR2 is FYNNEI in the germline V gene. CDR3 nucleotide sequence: TGTGCCAGCAGTGAAGTCAGGGAATCCGGCTACACCTTC. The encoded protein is CASSEVRESGYTF.

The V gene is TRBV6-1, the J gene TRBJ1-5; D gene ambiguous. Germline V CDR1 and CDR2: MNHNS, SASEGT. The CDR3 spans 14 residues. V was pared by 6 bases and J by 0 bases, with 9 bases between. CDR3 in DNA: TGTGCCAGCAGAGAAAGTTCTAGCAATCAGCCCCAGCATTTT. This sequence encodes CASRESSSNQPQHF.

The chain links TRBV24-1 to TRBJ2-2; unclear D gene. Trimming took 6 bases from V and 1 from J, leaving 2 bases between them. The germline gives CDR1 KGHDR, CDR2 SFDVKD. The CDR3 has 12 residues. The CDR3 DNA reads TGTGCCACCAGTCTGAACACCGGGGAGCTGTTTTTT. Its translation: CATSLNTGELFF.

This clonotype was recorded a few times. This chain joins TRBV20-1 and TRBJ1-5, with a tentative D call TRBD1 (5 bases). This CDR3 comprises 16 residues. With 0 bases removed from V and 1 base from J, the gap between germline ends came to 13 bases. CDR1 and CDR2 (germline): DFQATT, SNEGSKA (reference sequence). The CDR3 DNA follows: TGCAGTGCTAGAGAATTTGGCAGGACAAGCAATCAGCCCCAGCATTTT. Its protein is CSAREFGRTSNQPQHF.

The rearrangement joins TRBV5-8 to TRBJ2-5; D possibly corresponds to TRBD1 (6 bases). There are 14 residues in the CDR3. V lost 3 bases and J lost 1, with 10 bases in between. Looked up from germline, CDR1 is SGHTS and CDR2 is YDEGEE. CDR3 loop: CASSSGERQETQYF. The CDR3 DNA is TGTGCCAGCAGCTCAGGGGAACGCCAAGAGACCCAGTACTTC.

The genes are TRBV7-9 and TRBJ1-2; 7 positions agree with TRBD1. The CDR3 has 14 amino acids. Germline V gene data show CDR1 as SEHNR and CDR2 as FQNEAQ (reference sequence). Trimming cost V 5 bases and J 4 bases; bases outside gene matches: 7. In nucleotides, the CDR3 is TGTGCCAGCAGCCCCCGGACAGGCTCCTATGGCTACACCTTC. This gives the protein CASSPRTGSYGYTF.

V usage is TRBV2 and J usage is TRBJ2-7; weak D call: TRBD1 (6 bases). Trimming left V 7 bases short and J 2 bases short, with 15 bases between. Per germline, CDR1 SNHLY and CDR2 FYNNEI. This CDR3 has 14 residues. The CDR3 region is CASTQTGLPYEQYF. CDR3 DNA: TGTGCCAGCACTCAGACAGGTCTGCCCTACGAGCAGTACTTC.